The 21 T cell receptor beta chains below all came from one sample that was sequenced in a study of blood T cell repertoires in COVID-19. Profiled with immunoSEQ multiplex PCR; TCRdb holds only in-frame clones, not every one. The sample has 90,000 to 120,000 clones, roughly nine tenths seen once. Sequences were obtained from peripheral blood. These receptors all come from a woman aged 80 or over with acute or convalescent COVID-19.

The CDR3 is CASSQVDRDPNYGYTF. The CDR3 region has the DNA TGTGCCAGCAGCCAAGTTGACAGGGACCCTAACTATGGCTACACCTTC. This sequence joins TRBV14 and TRBJ1-2; TRBD1 matches 7 bases. Germline V gene data show CDR1 as SGHDN and CDR2 as FVKESK. This CDR3 spans 16 amino acids. Germline trimming cut 1 base from V and 0 bases from J; bases unmatched to any gene: 5.

The chain couples TRBV24-1 to TRBJ1-5, with 9 bases lining up with TRBD1. With 1 base clipped from V and 6 bases from J, the junction kept 12 bases outside the gene matches. The CDR3 contains 18 residues. Germline values: CDR1 KGHDR, CDR2 SFDVKD. The CDR3 region is CATSDFGTGRLWGQPQHF. CDR3 DNA sequence: TGTGCCACCAGTGATTTCGGGACAGGGCGGTTGTGGGGTCAGCCCCAGCATTTT.

This chain links TRBV12-5 with TRBJ2-7, with 9 bases matching TRBD1. With V trimmed by 2 bases and J by 3 bases, 5 bases remained unmatched. The CDR3 loop spans 15 amino acids. CDR1 and CDR2 from the germline V gene are LGHNT and FRNRAP. As DNA, the CDR3 is TGTGCTAGTGGTTTGTTACCGGGACAGGGCTACGAGCAGTACTTC. Encoded protein: CASGLLPGQGYEQYF.

This clone has a handful of counts. The chain links TRBV4-1 to TRBJ1-1; TRBD1 aligns across 10 bases. The germline V gene has CDR1 MGHRA and CDR2 YSYEKL. J gave up 5 bases and V 5 bases, and 11 bases lay outside the gene matches. The CDR3 totals 16 residues. This CDR3 is CASSSHGQGVNTEAFF. Written as DNA, the CDR3 is TGCGCCAGCAGCTCCCATGGACAGGGGGTAAATACTGAAGCTTTCTTT.

V usage is TRBV20-1 and J usage is TRBJ1-2; D is unclear. This CDR3 comprises 11 residues. Trimming removed 8 bases at V and 2 bases at J, with 9 bases between. The V gene's germline CDR1 is DFQATT and CDR2 SNEGSKA (reference sequence). The CDR3 DNA sequence: TGCAGTCTAGAGGAGAACTATGGCTACACCTTC. As protein: CSLEENYGYTF.

This clone was detected ten times or more. The rearrangement uses TRBV9 and TRBJ2-7, with D maybe TRBD1 (5 bases). CDR1 is SGDLS and CDR2 is YYNGEE in the germline V gene. The V gene lost 1 base and the J gene lost 3 bases, with 11 bases spanning the gap. The CDR3 is 14 residues long. The CDR3 region has the DNA TGTGCCAGCAGCGTACTCCCAGGGAACTACGAGCAGTACTTC. This encodes CASSVLPGNYEQYF.

The V gene is TRBV6-1, the J gene TRBJ1-3; D remains unclear. Germline values: CDR1 MNHNS, CDR2 SASEGT. V was pared by 3 bases and J by 4 bases, with 19 bases between. The CDR3 is 17 amino acids. DNA of the CDR3: TGTGCCAGCAGTGATTTCAAACGGGGTAGGTCAGGAAACACCATATATTTT. Translation gives CASSDFKRGRSGNTIYF.

In this sample, this clone turned up once. This sequence joins TRBV12-3 or TRBV12-4 and TRBJ2-7; 7 positions agree with TRBD1. This CDR3 is built from 13 residues. V shed 6 bases, J shed 0 bases, and the junction held 2 bases outside the gene matches. CDR3: CASRTGPSYEQYF. The CDR3 bases are TGTGCCAGCAGGACAGGGCCCTCCTACGAGCAGTACTTC.

This chain uses TRBV2 with TRBJ2-5, with a weak D call TRBD1 (6 bases). Germline V gives CDR1 SNHLY, CDR2 FYNNEI. Trimming removed 6 bases at V and 5 bases at J, with 10 bases between. The CDR3 is 12 residues long. The CDR3 loop is CASSYRVETQYF. CDR3 bases: TGTGCCAGCAGCTACAGGGTGGAGACCCAGTACTTC.

The rearrangement uses TRBV12-5 and TRBJ1-2; D call uncertain. The CDR3 runs to 14 residues. Trimming removed 9 bases at V and 4 bases at J, with 18 bases between. CDR1 LGHNT and CDR2 FRNRAP come from the germline V gene. DNA for the CDR3: TGTGCTAGCGCACCTGGGGAGGCTGGCTATGGCTACACCTTC. Its protein product is CASAPGEAGYGYTF.

The V call is TRBV5-1, the J call TRBJ1-2, with TRBD1 as a possible D gene (6 bases). Germline V gives CDR1 SGHRS, CDR2 YFSETQ. The CDR3 length is 14 residues. V was clipped by 1 base and J by 5 bases, with 12 bases between them. The CDR3 DNA sequence: TGCGCCAGCAGCTTGTCGGGGGGCCGGTATGGCTACACCTTC. It specifies CASSLSGGRYGYTF.

This chain connects TRBV2 to TRBJ2-5, with 12 bases identical to TRBD2. Trimming at V came to 1 base and at J to 0 bases, leaving 6 bases not matched to a gene. This CDR3 spans 18 amino acids. Germline lookup yields CDR1 SNHLY and CDR2 FYNNEI. The DNA of the CDR3 is TGTGCCAGCAGTGAAGGACTAGCGGGGGTGGGATACCAAGAGACCCAGTACTTC. Residues: CASSEGLAGVGYQETQYF.

This chain connects TRBV5-1 to TRBJ1-6; TRBD1 agrees at 9 bases. Germline V CDR1 and CDR2: SGHRS, YFSETQ. The CDR3 loop spans 14 amino acids. The V gene end was trimmed by 3 bases and the J gene end by 9 bases; junction bases not matched to a gene: 4. This CDR3 is CASSSGTGSSPLHF. Here the CDR3 DNA reads TGCGCCAGCAGCTCCGGGACAGGGAGTTCACCCCTCCACTTT.

This clone appeared a few times. This rearrangement joins TRBV6-2 or TRBV6-3 to TRBJ1-1, with 10 bases fitting TRBD1. Germline V gene sequence: CDR1 MNHEY, CDR2 SVGEGT. This CDR3 is built from 17 residues. Trimming removed 4 bases from V and 5 bases from J; junction bases left unmatched: 13. The DNA of the CDR3 is TGTGCCAGCAGTTCCCCCGGGACAGGGGTCGCGAGGACTGAAGCTTTCTTT. Protein product: CASSSPGTGVARTEAFF.

The chain employs TRBV10-3 and TRBJ2-2; 13 positions match TRBD2. The CDR3 extends over 18 amino acids. The V gene end was trimmed by 4 bases and the J gene end by 6 bases; junction bases not matched to a gene: 11. Germline V lookup: CDR1 ENHRY, CDR2 SYGVKD. The CDR3 DNA sequence: TGTGCCATCAGTGGATCTATCACTAGCGGGGGGGCCGCCGGGGAGCTGTTTTTT. Translation: CAISGSITSGGAAGELFF.

This chain links TRBV6-1 with TRBJ2-7; D may be TRBD1 (5 bases). CDR3 length: 15 residues. The V gene's germline CDR1 is MNHNS and CDR2 SASEGT. The V end was cut by 2 bases, the J end by 0 bases, with 11 bases between. The CDR3 here is CASSESQGLSYEQYF. The CDR3 nucleotides read TGTGCCAGCAGTGAAAGTCAGGGCCTCTCCTACGAGCAGTACTTC.

This rearrangement joins TRBV2 to TRBJ1-5; no firm D call. This CDR3 spans 15 amino acids. Trimming pared 7 bases from V and 1 base from J, leaving 14 bases between. Germline V gene sequence: CDR1 SNHLY, CDR2 FYNNEI. The CDR3 nucleotides are TGTGCCAGCACAGTGGAGGCCGCGAGCAATCAGCCCCAGCATTTT. It is translated as CASTVEAASNQPQHF.

This rearrangement joins TRBV10-3 to TRBJ2-5; TRBD1 agrees at 7 bases. The CDR3 extends over 14 amino acids. Trimming at V came to 3 bases and at J to 5 bases, leaving 6 bases not matched to a gene. Looked up from germline, CDR1 is ENHRY and CDR2 is SYGVKD. In nucleotides, the CDR3 is TGTGCCATCAGTGACGGAAGGGGGCAGGAGACCCAGTACTTC. Protein: CAISDGRGQETQYF.

The chain combines TRBV5-1 with TRBJ1-1; 7 positions match TRBD1. J lost 5 bases, V lost 4 bases, and 8 bases had no gene match. This CDR3 is 14 amino acids long. In germline, CDR1 is SGHRS, CDR2 YFSETQ. The chain's CDR3 is CASSTGQVLTEAFF. CDR3 sequence (DNA): TGCGCCAGCAGCACAGGACAGGTTTTGACTGAAGCTTTCTTT. Full variable domain (remainder filled in from reference TRBV5-1 and TRBJ1-1): KAGVTQTPRYLIKTRGQQVTLSCSPISGHRSVSWYQQTPGQGLQFLFEYFSETQRNKGNFPGRFSGRQFSNSRSEMNVSTLELGDSALYLCASSTGQVLTEAFFGQGTRLTVV.

The rearrangement uses TRBV28 and TRBJ1-6; TRBD1 matches at 8 bases. The CDR3 contains 15 residues. Germline CDR1 and CDR2: MDHEN and SYDVKM. V dropped 5 bases and J dropped 9; count of bases not matched to a gene: 9. CDR3 coding DNA: TGTGCCAGCAGTGAGCAGGACAGGGTCTCTTCACCCCTCCACTTT. This codes for CASSEQDRVSSPLHF.

The rearrangement joins TRBV6-4 to TRBJ2-1; 10 nucleotides line up with TRBD2. CDR3 size: 15 residues. Germline CDR1 and CDR2: MRHNA and SNTAGT. With 5 bases clipped from V and 5 bases from J, the junction kept 6 bases outside the gene matches. The CDR3 nucleotides read TGTGCCAGCAGTATAAGCGGGGGGGCCGACAATGAGCAGTTCTTC. It is translated as CASSISGGADNEQFF.